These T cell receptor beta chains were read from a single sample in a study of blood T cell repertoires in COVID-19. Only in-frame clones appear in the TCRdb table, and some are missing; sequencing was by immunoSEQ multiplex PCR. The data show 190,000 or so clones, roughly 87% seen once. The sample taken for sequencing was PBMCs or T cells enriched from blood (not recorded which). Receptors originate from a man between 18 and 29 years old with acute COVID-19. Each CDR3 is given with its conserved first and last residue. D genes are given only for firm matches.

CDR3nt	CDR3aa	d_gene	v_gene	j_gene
TGTGCCAGCAGTCTTGGACAGGGTTCCGGCTACACCTTC	CASSLGQGSGYTF	TRBD1	TRBV28	TRBJ1-2
TGTGCCACCAGTGAGCCGACTAGCGGGAGTGCACAGACCCAGTACTTC	CATSEPTSGSAQTQYF	TRBD2	TRBV24-1	TRBJ2-5
TGTGCCAGCTCACCACAGACAGGGGGGGGTGAGCAGTTCTTC	CASSPQTGGGEQFF	TRBD1	TRBV18	TRBJ2-1
TGTGCCAGCAGCACCCCAGGGATAACTGAAGCTTTCTTT	CASSTPGITEAFF	-	TRBV7-9	TRBJ1-1
TGTGCCAGCCGGCGGGGGATACTCTACAATGAGCAGTTCTTC	CASRRGILYNEQFF	TRBD2	TRBV5-6	TRBJ2-1
TGCGCCAGCAGCCAACAAAGACCTAGCGTTCAGGGAGGGGAGCTGTTTTTT	CASSQQRPSVQGGELFF	-	TRBV4-1	TRBJ2-2
TGTGCCACCCGCGTCCTAAGATCCACCGGGGAGCTGTTTTTT	CATRVLRSTGELFF	-	TRBV6-5	TRBJ2-2
TGTGCCACCAGCAGAGATATCCCGAGCCAGCCCCAGCATTTT	CATSRDIPSQPQHF	-	TRBV15	TRBJ1-5
TGTGCCATCAGTGAGAGACAGGAGACCTACGAGCAGTACTTC	CAISERQETYEQYF	-	TRBV10-3	TRBJ2-7
TGTGCCAGCAGCAGCAGGCTGGATGAGCAGTTCTTC	CASSSRLDEQFF	-	TRBV7-9	TRBJ2-1
TGTGCCACCAGTGATCACCGACAGGGGCCCGTCTCTGGAAACACCATATATTTT	CATSDHRQGPVSGNTIYF	TRBD1	TRBV24-1	TRBJ1-3
TGTGCCAGCAGTGCCCGACAGACAACTCGGGAGCAGTACTTC	CASSARQTTREQYF	-	TRBV2	TRBJ2-7
TGTGCCAGCAGCTTGTCGTGGGGCCGCTACGAGCAGTACTTC	CASSLSWGRYEQYF	-	TRBV5-5	TRBJ2-7
TGTGCCAGTAGTACCGGACAGGGTCCCAATGAGCAGTTCTTC	CASSTGQGPNEQFF	TRBD1	TRBV19	TRBJ2-1
TGCGCCAGCAGCCCGCCCCGACAGGGATCTGAAAAACTGTTTTTT	CASSPPRQGSEKLFF	TRBD1	TRBV4-1	TRBJ1-4
TGCAGCGTACAACAACTAGTTTCCTACGAGCAGTACTTC	CSVQQLVSYEQYF	-	TRBV29-1	TRBJ2-7
TGTGCCACCAGTTCGGCAGGGTTCACAGATACGCAGTATTTT	CATSSAGFTDTQYF	-	TRBV24-1	TRBJ2-3
TGTGCCAGCAGCTTACACGCCGACGGGAGCTCCTACGAGCAGTACTTC	CASSLHADGSSYEQYF	-	TRBV5-7	TRBJ2-7
TGTGCCAGCAGCCCCAACTGGGCGGGGAATGAAAAACTGTTTTTT	CASSPNWAGNEKLFF	-	TRBV7-2	TRBJ1-4